Each of the 12 T cell receptor beta chains below was sequenced from the same sample in a study of Graves' ophthalmopathy and Graves' hyperthyroidism. CDR3 regions of TCR beta were amplified from RNA transcripts. Investigators did first-round RT-PCR with HTBI primers, then second-round multiplex PCR. TCRdb re-analysed the multiplex PCR reads in MiXCR, keeping a single row per CDR3 protein. The profile covers 300,000 to 400,000 distinct CDR3 sequences, with approximately 17% appearing a single time and 2.4% taken by the ten largest. The sample taken for sequencing was peripheral blood. These receptors originate from an adult woman with stable Graves' hyperthyroidism.

This clonotype was counted many times. The chain links TRBV28 to TRBJ2-7; 9 bases agree with TRBD2. CDR3 length equals 15 residues. Trimming cost V 6 bases and J 0 bases; bases outside gene matches: 6. Germline V gene data show CDR1 as MDHEN and CDR2 as SYDVKM. CDR3 DNA: TGTGCCAGCAGCAGGGCTAGCGGGGTCTCCTACGAGCAGTACTTC. This translates into CASSRASGVSYEQYF. Full variable domain (rest looked up from reference TRBV28 and TRBJ2-7): DVKVTQSSRYLVKRTGEKVFLECVQDMDHENMFWYRQDPGLGLRLIYFSYDVKMKEKGDIPEGYSVSREKKERFSLILESASTNQTSMYLCASSRASGVSYEQYFGPGTRLTVT.

As concerns this clonotype: At one end the junction does not follow the germline gene, possibly because of a read error. The CDR3 sequence: CAGSSGLNTGELFF. DNA for the CDR3: TGTGCCGGCAGCTCCGGGTTGAACACCGGGGAGCTGTTTTTT. The gene calls are TRBV6-2 or TRBV6-3 and TRBJ2-2; D remains ambiguous. The CDR3 has 14 residues. CDR1 is MNHEY and CDR2 is SVGEGT in the germline V gene.

This clonotype has a count of ten or more. V usage is TRBV11-2 and J usage is TRBJ1-1, with TRBD1 identical over 8 bases. The CDR3 is 16 residues long. Trimming took 7 bases from V and 3 from J; bases not matched to a gene: 13. CDR1 SGHAT and CDR2 FQNNGV come from the germline V gene. CDR3 DNA sequence: TGTGCCAGCAACCCCAGGGGACAGGTCGATGACACTGAAGCTTTCTTT. Its protein product is CASNPRGQVDDTEAFF.

Many counts were recorded for this clonotype. This sequence joins TRBV12-3 or TRBV12-4 and TRBJ2-5; 12 bases map to TRBD2. Trimming took 6 bases from V and 3 from J; bases not matched to a gene: 8. The CDR3 has 16 amino acids. The chain's CDR3 is CASRSSGRAAKETQYF. CDR3 DNA: TGTGCCAGCAGATCTAGCGGGAGGGCGGCTAAAGAGACCCAGTACTTC.

This clonotype occurred many times. The V and J genes are TRBV15 and TRBJ1-2, with D maybe TRBD1 (5 bases). The germline V gene encodes CDR1 LNHNV and CDR2 YYDKDF (reference sequence). V was cut by 0 bases and J by 4 bases, with 9 bases left in between. The CDR3 sequence is 14 residues long. CDR3 sequence (DNA): TGTGCCACCAGCAGAGACGGACACCTCTATGGCTACACCTTC. Its protein is CATSRDGHLYGYTF.

This clonotype was seen ten or more times. The rearrangement uses TRBV11-2 and TRBJ2-5; 9 bases match TRBD1. Germline V lookup: CDR1 SGHAT, CDR2 FQNNGV. The CDR3 totals 15 residues. Unmatched junction bases numbered 9, after V lost 4 bases and J lost 6 bases. The CDR3 DNA sequence: TGTGCCAGCAGCTCTACCGCGGGACAGGGACAGACCCAGTACTTC. As protein: CASSSTAGQGQTQYF.

To note about this clonotype: The junction shows a germline mismatch at one end, possibly a read error. This chain joins TRBV7-8 and TRBJ1-1; a possible D gene is TRBD1 (5 bases). There are 14 residues in the CDR3. CDR1 and CDR2 (germline): SGHVS, FQNEAQ. The DNA for the CDR3 is TGTGCCAGCAGCTTATTGGGGGGAAACACTGAAGCTTCCTTT. Amino acids: CASSLLGGNTEASF.

This clonotype was counted at least ten times. This rearrangement joins TRBV28 to TRBJ2-7; possibly TRBD1 for D (5 bases). V shed 7 bases and J shed 4 bases, with 14 bases lying between them. This CDR3 contains 13 residues. Per germline, CDR1 MDHEN and CDR2 SYDVKM. CDR3 DNA sequence: TGTGCCAGCAAGGGCAGGGTAAGGTACGAGCAGTACTTC. The encoded protein is CASKGRVRYEQYF.

This clonotype was recorded many times. This sequence joins TRBV5-1 and TRBJ1-6; D is uncertain. Trimming cost V 1 base and J 5 bases, with 10 bases left between them. This CDR3 comprises 15 residues. Germline lookup yields CDR1 SGHRS and CDR2 YFSETQ. CDR3 residues: CASSLSPQNNSPLHF. The CDR3 DNA follows: TGCGCCAGCAGCTTGAGCCCACAGAATAATTCACCCCTCCACTTT.

This clonotype was observed at least ten times. This rearrangement joins TRBV12-3 or TRBV12-4 to TRBJ2-5; D is undetermined. The length of the CDR3 is 14 residues. V was pared by 3 bases and J by 8 bases, with 16 bases between. The CDR3 bases are TGTGCCAGCAGTTTTTCAGTACAGTTGCCTACCCAGTACTTC. It yields the protein CASSFSVQLPTQYF.

This clonotype was counted only a few times. The chain is built from TRBV6-1 and TRBJ1-5; D is perhaps TRBD1 (5 bases). CDR1 and CDR2 (germline): MNHNS, SASEGT. With 8 bases removed from V and 3 bases from J, the gap between germline ends came to 11 bases. This CDR3 spans 13 amino acids. The CDR3 loop is CASRDGINQPQHF. DNA for the CDR3: TGTGCCAGCCGGGACGGAATCAATCAGCCCCAGCATTTT.

This clonotype was counted at least ten times. The CDR3 here is CASSQGTDLFYEQYF. As DNA, the CDR3 is TGTGCCAGCAGCCAAGGGACAGATCTTTTCTACGAGCAGTACTTC. The chain carries TRBV4-2 and TRBJ2-7; maybe TRBD1 (6 bases). CDR1 and CDR2 from the germline V gene are LGHNA and YNFKEQ. Trimming took 1 base from V and 3 from J, leaving 13 bases between them. This CDR3 comprises 15 residues.